This entry lists 16 T cell receptor beta chains sequenced from one sample in a study of CD8+ T cells in alopecia areata. Scientists pooled cutaneous lymph node cells and sorted them on CD4, CD8alpha, NKG2D, NKG2ACE and other markers. Isolated RNA was reverse transcribed into cDNA used as the sequencing template. TCRdb's copy holds only in-frame clones and misses some; the assay was immunoSEQ multiplex PCR. The sample contains about 300,000 clones, none of them singletons. The sample comprised CD4+ T cells sorted from a lymph node. The receptors come from a C3H/HeJ mouse with alopecia areata. Mouse MHC haplotype: H2-k.

As regards this clone: All gene names here are mouse names. The CDR3 extends 4 residues past the end of the read, so its final part is completed from the germline J gene. Other DNA sequences from this sample encode an identical CDR3 as well. The chain couples TRBV19 to TRBJ2-1; 7 bases are shared with TRBD1. With 5 bases clipped from V and 3 bases from J, the junction kept 5 bases outside the gene matches. Germline V gives CDR1 FNHDT, CDR2 SITEND (reference sequence). CDR3 length equals 14 residues. CDR3 region: CASSPGTAYAEQFF. The sequenced part of the CDR3 DNA is TGTGCCAGCAGCCCCGGGACAGCCTATGCT.

As regards this clone: Gene names are the mouse ones. The read falls 4 residues short of the CDR3 end, and the missing part is taken from the germline J gene. The chain recombines TRBV13-3 with TRBJ2-4, with 7 bases that match TRBD1. CDR3 length: 16 residues. Trimming took 0 bases from V and 0 from J; bases not matched to a gene: 4. The germline gives CDR1 NNHDY, CDR2 SYVADS. The sequenced part of the CDR3 DNA is TGTGCCAGCAGTGATGCAACAGGGGATAGTCAAAAC. Amino acids: CASSDATGDSQN. Given in full, the CDR3 is CASSDATGDSQNTLYF.

The sample holds a few counts of this clone. Gene labels here are mouse ones. The read falls 4 residues short of the CDR3 end, and the missing part is taken from the germline J gene. The chain employs TRBV13-2 and TRBJ2-2; D unresolved. This CDR3 region has 13 residues. Germline assignment: CDR1 NNHNN and CDR2 SYGAGS (reference sequence). V gave up 0 bases and J gave up 5 bases, with 5 bases separating them. CDR3 DNA (partial): TGTGCCAGCGGTGATGTGGGTACCGGG. Translating gives CASGDVGTG. The complete CDR3 sequence is CASGDVGTGQLYF.

On this clone: The genes and germline here are from mouse. The read terminates 4 residues ahead of where the CDR3 ends, so the germline J gene completes it. The chain employs TRBV13-2 and TRBJ2-7; TRBD1 matches at 9 bases. CDR3 length equals 13 residues. Per germline, CDR1 NNHNN and CDR2 SYGAGS (reference sequence). CDR3 in amino acids: CASGTGTGYEQYF. Incomplete CDR3 DNA: TGTGCCAGCGGTACCGGGACAGGGTAT.

Of note for this clone: Mouse gene names apply. Read data end 4 residues before the CDR3 end; the end is taken from the germline J gene. Other nucleotide sequences from this sample produce the same CDR3. The chain is built from TRBV1 and TRBJ2-3; D might be TRBD2 (6 bases). V was trimmed by 2 bases and J by 0 bases, leaving 9 bases between them. Germline V gives CDR1 NSQYPW, CDR2 LRSPGD (reference sequence). The CDR3 runs 15 residues. The CDR3 sequence is CTCSAPGGSAETLYF. CDR3 bases read: TGCACCTGCAGTGCACCGGGGGGAAGTGCAGAA.

In its sample, this clone was seen a few times. Germline and genes: mouse. The read ends 4 residues shy of where the CDR3 ends; the end is completed using the germline J gene. V is TRBV19 and J is TRBJ2-7, with 10 bases identical to TRBD2. Germline-derived CDR1 and CDR2 are FNHDT and SITEND (reference sequence). The CDR3 consists of 15 residues. The part of the CDR3 DNA that was read is TGTGCCAGCAGGCCTCCTGGGGGGGCGATCGAT. This encodes CASRPPGGAID. The complete CDR3 protein is CASRPPGGAIDEQYF.

With respect to this clone: Gene names follow the mouse nomenclature. With the read ending 4 residues before the CDR3 end, the germline J gene is used to fill in that end. Other DNA sequences in the same sample also yield this CDR3. The chain recombines TRBV13-1 with TRBJ2-1; 7 bases line up with TRBD1. This CDR3 region has 14 residues. Trimming cost V 3 bases and J 3 bases; bases outside gene matches: 3. Germline V gives CDR1 NSHNY, CDR2 SYGAGN. CDR3 in amino acids: CASSARDSYAEQFF. The CDR3 bases that were read are TGTGCCAGCAGTGCCCGGGACAGCTATGCT.

Remarks on this clone: Any gene name here is a mouse gene name. The missing CDR3 end, 4 residues past where the read stops, is filled in from the germline J gene. The chain links TRBV13-2 to TRBJ2-2; a weak D match, TRBD1 (6 bases). V lost 5 bases, J lost 2 bases, and 7 bases lay in between. Germline values: CDR1 NNHNN, CDR2 SYGAGS (reference sequence). This CDR3 is 13 amino acids long. The sequenced CDR3 bases are TGTGCCAGCGGGCAGGGGAACACCGGG. This gives the protein CASGQGNTG. The full CDR3 protein is CASGQGNTGQLYF.

This clone came up a few times. Gene names and germline match the mouse. The read is 4 residues too short to cover the CDR3 end, so that end is filled in from the germline J gene. The sample contains more than one DNA sequence encoding this CDR3. The J gene is TRBJ1-2, the V gene TRBV12-1; 7 bases align to TRBD1. The CDR3 is made up of 15 amino acids. Germline loops: CDR1 SGHSN, CDR2 HYEKVE. The trim removed 0 bases at V and 0 bases at J, leaving 3 bases unmatched. The CDR3 region is CASSLSGTANSDYTF. The DNA read from the CDR3 is TGTGCCAGCTCTCTCTCTGGGACAGCAAACTCC.

This clone has ten or more counts. Mouse gene names and germline throughout. The read gets to within 4 residues of the CDR3 end, and the germline J gene fills in the rest. The V call is TRBV19, the J call TRBJ2-3; D uncertain. The V end lost 3 bases, the J end lost 0 bases, and 5 bases lay between the germline ends. The V gene's germline CDR1 is FNHDT and CDR2 SITEND (reference sequence). There are 13 residues in the CDR3. This chain's CDR3 is CASSKLSAETLYF. The CDR3 bases that were read are TGTGCCAGCAGTAAACTTAGTGCAGAA.

This clone was observed a few times. The genes and germline here are from mouse. The read comes to an end 4 residues before the CDR3 does, leaving the germline J gene to fill in the end. The same CDR3 can be traced to other DNA sequences in this sample. The chain employs TRBV4 and TRBJ2-3; 9 bases line up with TRBD2. Germline V lookup: CDR1 LGHDT, CDR2 YNNKQL (reference sequence). The trim removed 4 bases at V and 0 bases at J, leaving 2 bases unmatched. The CDR3 contains 15 residues. The part of the CDR3 DNA that was read is TGTGCCAGCAGCTTGACTGGGGGTAGTGCAGAA. The encoded protein is CASSLTGGSAE. From start to end, the CDR3 is CASSLTGGSAETLYF. The whole variable domain, filled in from reference TRBV4 and TRBJ2-3, reads ETAVFQTPNYHVTQVGNEVSFNCKQTLGHDTMYWYKQDSKKLLKIMFSYNNKQLIVNETVPRRFSPQSSDKAHLNLRIKSVEPEDSAVYLCASSLTGGSAETLYFGSGTRLTVL.

This clone was seen a few times. Each gene name is a mouse one. The CDR3 extends 4 residues past the end of the read, so its final part is completed from the germline J gene. This chain connects TRBV5 to TRBJ2-1; TRBD2 agrees at 11 bases. The V segment lost 0 bases and the J segment 3 bases; nucleotides outside the gene matches: 4. The CDR3 has 17 amino acids. Per the germline V gene, CDR1 is LGHNA and CDR2 is YNLKQL (reference sequence). The DNA read from the CDR3 is TGTGCCAGCAGCCAAGACGTACTGGGGGGGCGCTATGCT. Its translation is CASSQDVLGGRYA. The full CDR3 reads CASSQDVLGGRYAEQFF.

The table lists this clone with a few counts. Mouse germline and gene names are used. Read coverage stops 4 residues before the CDR3 terminus; the germline J gene supplies the remainder. Different DNA sequences within this sample yield the same CDR3. This chain joins TRBV13-1 and TRBJ2-2; possible D gene TRBD2, 5 bases. V gave up 1 base and J gave up 5 bases, with 6 bases separating them. This CDR3 comprises 13 residues. Germline V gives CDR1 NSHNY, CDR2 SYGAGN. CDR3 sequence reads: CASSDLGTGQLYF. Incomplete CDR3 DNA: TGTGCCAGCAGTGATTTGGGGACCGGG.

This clone was seen more than once but under ten times. Gene names and germline refer to mouse. The CDR3 goes on 4 residues after the read ends, and that part is filled in from the germline J gene. This sequence joins TRBV1 and TRBJ2-1; no firm D call. The germline V and J ends were trimmed by 0 bases and 4 bases, with 7 bases remaining between them. The CDR3 length is 14 residues. Germline CDR1 reads NSQYPW; CDR2 reads LRSPGD (reference sequence). CDR3 DNA, as far as it was read: TGCACCTGCAGTGCAGATAGCAGATATGCT. Its protein is CTCSADSRYA. The CDR3 in its entirety is CTCSADSRYAEQFF.

This clone was found a few times. The gene names here belong to mouse. The CDR3 end is not reached by the read, which stops 4 residues before it; the germline J gene fills it in. The chain combines TRBV13-3 with TRBJ2-3; 8 nucleotides agree with TRBD1. CDR1 is NNHDY and CDR2 is SYVADS in the germline V gene. The CDR3 totals 16 residues. V shed 3 bases and J 0 bases; nucleotides not matched to a gene: 6. CDR3 sequence: CASSGPDRASAETLYF. The sequenced CDR3 bases are TGTGCCAGCAGTGGCCCGGACAGGGCTAGTGCAGAA.

To note about this clone: This may be a read error: a much more frequent sequence differs by one nucleotide. Germline and genes here are mouse. The read comes to an end 4 residues before the CDR3 does, leaving the germline J gene to fill in the end. The chain joins TRBV19 to TRBJ2-2; 8 nucleotides match TRBD1. Per germline, CDR1 FNHDT and CDR2 SITEND (reference sequence). CDR3 length equals 14 residues. Losses at the gene ends were 5 bases for V and 0 bases for J; bases not matched to a gene: 0. The CDR3 region is CASRGQANTGQLYF. The sequenced CDR3 bases are TGTGCCAGCAGGGGACAGGCAAACACCGGG.